One and the same sample provided the 5 T cell receptor beta chains below, sequenced in a study of T cell repertoires in cytomegalovirus infection. These receptors' antigens are unknown. TCRdb passed the reads through MiXCR, listing each CDR3 protein once. The sample holds roughly 200,000 distinct CDR3 sequences; about 40% are singletons and the top ten take approximately 59%. The material sequenced was CD8+ T cells from cultured PBMCs, taken from culture after CMV antigen stimulation. The source is a human donor in good health (CMV status not recorded). Some clones in this sample may be carry-over from other donors' samples.

This clonotype appeared a few times. The chain has TRBV9 and TRBJ2-1; D remains ambiguous. The ends were cut back, 4 bases at V and 5 bases at J, with 16 bases in the middle. This CDR3 contains 15 residues. Germline CDR1 SGDLS, CDR2 YYNGEE. The CDR3 sequence: CASSTTGWVNNEQFF. The CDR3 nucleotides read TGTGCCAGCAGCACCACGGGTTGGGTTAACAATGAGCAGTTCTTC. The entire variable domain, with the rest obtained from reference TRBV9 and TRBJ2-1, is as follows: DSGVTQTPKHLITATGQRVTLRCSPRSGDLSVYWYQQSLDQGLQFLIQYYNGEERAKGNILERFSAQQFPDLHSELNLSSLELGDSALYFCASSTTGWVNNEQFFGPGTRLTVL.

This clonotype was counted a few times. V usage is TRBV19 and J usage is TRBJ1-2; TRBD1 is a possible D gene (5 bases). Trimming pared 10 bases from V and 4 bases from J, leaving 16 bases between. The CDR3 loop spans 13 amino acids. Germline V gene data show CDR1 as LNHDA and CDR2 as SQIVND (reference sequence). Written as DNA, the CDR3 is TGTGCCACTACCCAGGGACGGACCTATGGCTACACCTTC. Protein product: CATTQGRTYGYTF.

Only one count was recorded for this clonotype. The CDR3: CASSQTTGANQPQHF. The CDR3 nucleotides are TGTGCCAGCAGTCAAACAACAGGGGCCAATCAGCCCCAGCATTTT. The chain uses TRBV27 and TRBJ1-5; 7 nucleotides match TRBD1. J lost 3 bases, V lost 5 bases, and 7 bases had no gene match. In germline, CDR1 is MNHEY, CDR2 SMNVEV (reference sequence). The CDR3 is 15 amino acids.

V is TRBV20-1 and J is TRBJ1-6, with TRBD1 matching over 8 bases. In germline, CDR1 is DFQATT, CDR2 SNEGSKA (reference sequence). The CDR3 contains 14 residues. Unmatched junction bases numbered 7, after V lost 2 bases and J lost 10 bases. The CDR3 sequence is CSARRDRRDSPLHF. DNA for the CDR3: TGCAGTGCTAGACGGGACAGGAGGGACTCACCCCTCCACTTT.

This clonotype was recorded at least ten times. The V call is TRBV7-9, the J call TRBJ1-6; TRBD1 agrees at 7 bases. CDR3 size: 15 residues. Germline lookup yields CDR1 SEHNR and CDR2 FQNEAQ (reference sequence). The trim removed 1 base at V and 7 bases at J, leaving 4 bases unmatched. The CDR3 DNA reads as TGTGCCAGCAGCTTAGTACAGGGGAACAATTCACCCCTCCACTTT. It translates to CASSLVQGNNSPLHF.